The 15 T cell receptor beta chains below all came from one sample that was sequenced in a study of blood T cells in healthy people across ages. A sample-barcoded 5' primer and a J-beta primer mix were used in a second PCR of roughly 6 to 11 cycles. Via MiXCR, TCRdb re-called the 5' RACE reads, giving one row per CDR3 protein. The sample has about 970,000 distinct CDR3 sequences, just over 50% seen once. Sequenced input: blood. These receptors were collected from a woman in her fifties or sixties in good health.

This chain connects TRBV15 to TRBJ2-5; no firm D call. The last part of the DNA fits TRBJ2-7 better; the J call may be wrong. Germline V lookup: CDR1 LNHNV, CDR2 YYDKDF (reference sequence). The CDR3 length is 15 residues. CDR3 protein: CATSRDLPESHEQYF. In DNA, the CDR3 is TGTGCCACCAGCAGAGATTTACCAGAGTCCCACGAGCAGTACTTC.

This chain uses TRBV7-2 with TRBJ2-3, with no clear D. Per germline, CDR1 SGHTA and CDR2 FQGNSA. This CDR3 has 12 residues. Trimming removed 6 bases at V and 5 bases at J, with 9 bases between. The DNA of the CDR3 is TGTGCCAGCAGGGGTATCGTAGATACGCAGTATTTT. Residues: CASRGIVDTQYF. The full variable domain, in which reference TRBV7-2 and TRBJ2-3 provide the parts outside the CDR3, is GAGVSQSPSNKVTEKGKDVELRCDPISGHTALYWYRQSLGQGLEFLIYFQGNSAPDKSGLPSDRFSAERTGGSVSTLTIQRTQQEDSAVYLCASRGIVDTQYFGPGTRLTVL.

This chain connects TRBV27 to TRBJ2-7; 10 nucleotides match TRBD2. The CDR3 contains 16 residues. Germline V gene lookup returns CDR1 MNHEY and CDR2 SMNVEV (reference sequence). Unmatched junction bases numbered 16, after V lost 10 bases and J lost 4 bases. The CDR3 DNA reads TGTGCCACCAGGGCCAGCGCTAGCGGGAGATTGTACGAGCAGTACTTC. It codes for CATRASASGRLYEQYF.

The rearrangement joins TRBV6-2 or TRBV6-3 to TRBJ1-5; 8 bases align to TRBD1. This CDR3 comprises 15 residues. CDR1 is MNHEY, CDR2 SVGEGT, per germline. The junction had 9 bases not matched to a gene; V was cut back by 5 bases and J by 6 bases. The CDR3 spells CASSDRPDRGQPQHF. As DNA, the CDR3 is TGTGCCAGCAGTGACCGACCAGACAGGGGTCAGCCCCAGCATTTT.

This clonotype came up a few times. The CDR3 loop reads CASSYPTGGHHNEQFF. The CDR3 DNA is TGTGCCAGCAGTTACCCCACGGGGGGTCACCACAATGAGCAGTTCTTC. This sequence joins TRBV6-6 and TRBJ2-1, with 7 bases that match TRBD2. Trimming removed 2 bases from V and 5 bases from J; junction bases left unmatched: 9. The germline gives CDR1 MNHNY, CDR2 SVGAGI (reference sequence). This CDR3 contains 16 residues.

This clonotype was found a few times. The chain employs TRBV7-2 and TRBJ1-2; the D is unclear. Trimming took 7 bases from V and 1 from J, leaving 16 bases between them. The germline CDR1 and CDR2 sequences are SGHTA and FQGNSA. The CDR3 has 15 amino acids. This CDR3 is CASTGIAGNNYGYTF. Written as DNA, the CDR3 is TGTGCCAGCACCGGTATCGCCGGAAATAACTATGGCTACACCTTC. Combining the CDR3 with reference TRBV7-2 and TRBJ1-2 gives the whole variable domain GAGVSQSPSNKVTEKGKDVELRCDPISGHTALYWYRQSLGQGLEFLIYFQGNSAPDKSGLPSDRFSAERTGGSVSTLTIQRTQQEDSAVYLCASTGIAGNNYGYTFGSGTRLTVV.

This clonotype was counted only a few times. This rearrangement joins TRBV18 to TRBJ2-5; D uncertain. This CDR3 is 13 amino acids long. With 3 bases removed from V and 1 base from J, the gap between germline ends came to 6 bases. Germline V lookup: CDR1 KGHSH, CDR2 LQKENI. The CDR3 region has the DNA TGTGCCAGCTCACCGGTAGTCCAAGAGACCCAGTACTTC. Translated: CASSPVVQETQYF.

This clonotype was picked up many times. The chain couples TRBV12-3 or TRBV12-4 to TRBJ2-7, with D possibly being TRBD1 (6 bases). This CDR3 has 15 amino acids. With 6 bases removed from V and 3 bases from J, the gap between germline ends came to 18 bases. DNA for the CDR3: TGTGCCAGCAGACCCTACCGGGACAAAGGCTACGAGCAGTACTTC. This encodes CASRPYRDKGYEQYF.

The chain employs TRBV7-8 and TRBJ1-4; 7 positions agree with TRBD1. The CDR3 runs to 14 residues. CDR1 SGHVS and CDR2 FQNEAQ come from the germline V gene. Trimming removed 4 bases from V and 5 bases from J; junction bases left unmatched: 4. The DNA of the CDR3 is TGTGCCAGCAGCTCTTGGACAGGCAATGAAAAACTGTTTTTT. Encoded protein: CASSSWTGNEKLFF. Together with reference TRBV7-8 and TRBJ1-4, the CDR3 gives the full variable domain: GAGVSQSPRYKVAKRGQDVALRCDPISGHVSLFWYQQALGQGPEFLTYFQNEAQLDKSGLPSDRFFAERPEGSVSTLKIQRTQQEDSAVYLCASSSWTGNEKLFFGSGTQLSVL.

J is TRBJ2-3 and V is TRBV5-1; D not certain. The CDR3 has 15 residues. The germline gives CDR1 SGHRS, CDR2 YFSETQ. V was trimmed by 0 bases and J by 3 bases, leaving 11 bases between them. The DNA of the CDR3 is TGCGCCAGCAGCTTGGAGGGTACCGGAACAGATACGCAGTATTTT. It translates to CASSLEGTGTDTQYF.

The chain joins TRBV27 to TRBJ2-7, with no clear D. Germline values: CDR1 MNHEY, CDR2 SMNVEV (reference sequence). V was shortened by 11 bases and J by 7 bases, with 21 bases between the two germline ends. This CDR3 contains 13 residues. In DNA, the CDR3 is TGTGCCTCTTCCTGGGTTGGGTGGGATGAGCAGTACTTC. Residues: CASSWVGWDEQYF.

CDR3 amino acids: CASSLEVRGSGANVLTF. The DNA for the CDR3 is TGTGCCAGCAGCTTAGAAGTCAGGGGATCTGGGGCCAACGTCCTGACTTTC. The chain uses TRBV5-5 and TRBJ2-6, with TRBD1 as a possible D gene (6 bases). The V end was cut by 2 bases, the J end by 1 base, with 13 bases between. CDR1 is SGHKS and CDR2 is YYEKEE in the germline V gene (reference sequence). The CDR3 runs to 17 residues.

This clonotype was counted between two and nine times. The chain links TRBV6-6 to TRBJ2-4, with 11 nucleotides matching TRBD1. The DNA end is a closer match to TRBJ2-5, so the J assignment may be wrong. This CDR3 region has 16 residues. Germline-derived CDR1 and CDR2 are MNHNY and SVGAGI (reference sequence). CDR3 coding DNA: TGTGCCAGCAGTTACCCCAGGACAGGGGGCGAAGAGACCCAGTACTTC. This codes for CASSYPRTGGEETQYF.

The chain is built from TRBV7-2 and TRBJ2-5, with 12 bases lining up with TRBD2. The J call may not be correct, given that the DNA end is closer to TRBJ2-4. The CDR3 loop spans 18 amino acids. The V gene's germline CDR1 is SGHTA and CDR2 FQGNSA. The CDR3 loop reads CASSSKRTSGIWQNIQYF. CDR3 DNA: TGTGCCAGCAGTTCAAAGCGGACTAGCGGGATTTGGCAGAACATTCAGTACTTC.

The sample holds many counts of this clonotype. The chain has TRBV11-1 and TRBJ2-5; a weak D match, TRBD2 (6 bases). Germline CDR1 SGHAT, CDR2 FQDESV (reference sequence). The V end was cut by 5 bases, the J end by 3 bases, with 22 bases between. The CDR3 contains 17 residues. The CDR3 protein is CASSPVFLSGGEETQYF. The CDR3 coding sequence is TGTGCCAGCAGCCCCGTCTTCCTGTCCGGCGGGGAAGAGACCCAGTACTTC.